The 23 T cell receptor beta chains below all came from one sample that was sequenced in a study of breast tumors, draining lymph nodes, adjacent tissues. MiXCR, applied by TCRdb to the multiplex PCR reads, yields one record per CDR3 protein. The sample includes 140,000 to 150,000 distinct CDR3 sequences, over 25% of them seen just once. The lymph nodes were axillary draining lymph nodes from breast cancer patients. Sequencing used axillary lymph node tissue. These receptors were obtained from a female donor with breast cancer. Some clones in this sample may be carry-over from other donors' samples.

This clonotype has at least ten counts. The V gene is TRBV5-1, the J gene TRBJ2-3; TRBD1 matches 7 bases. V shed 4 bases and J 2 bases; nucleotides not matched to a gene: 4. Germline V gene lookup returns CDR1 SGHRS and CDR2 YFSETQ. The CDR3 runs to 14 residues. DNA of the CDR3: TGCGCCAGCAGCACCGGGACAGTCACAGATACGCAGTATTTT. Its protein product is CASSTGTVTDTQYF. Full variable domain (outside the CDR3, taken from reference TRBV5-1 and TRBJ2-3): KAGVTQTPRYLIKTRGQQVTLSCSPISGHRSVSWYQQTPGQGLQFLFEYFSETQRNKGNFPGRFSGRQFSNSRSEMNVSTLELGDSALYLCASSTGTVTDTQYFGPGTRLTVL.

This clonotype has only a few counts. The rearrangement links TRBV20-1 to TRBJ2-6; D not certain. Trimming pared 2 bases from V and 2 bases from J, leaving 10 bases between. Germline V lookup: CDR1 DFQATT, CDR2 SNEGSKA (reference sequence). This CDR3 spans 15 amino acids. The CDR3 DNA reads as TGCAGTGCTAGACCTAGGGTAGCTGGGGCCAACGTCCTGACTTTC. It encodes CSARPRVAGANVLTF.

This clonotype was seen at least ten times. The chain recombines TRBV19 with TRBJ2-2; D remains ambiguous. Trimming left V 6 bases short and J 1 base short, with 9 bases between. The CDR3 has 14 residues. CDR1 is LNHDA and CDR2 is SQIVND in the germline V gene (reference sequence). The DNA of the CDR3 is TGTGCCAGTAGAGGAGCCCTGAACACCGGGGAGCTGTTTTTT. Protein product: CASRGALNTGELFF. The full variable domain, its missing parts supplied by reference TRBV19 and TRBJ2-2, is DGGITQSPKYLFRKEGQNVTLSCEQNLNHDAMYWYRQDPGQGLRLIYYSQIVNDFQKGDIAEGYSVSREKKESFPLTVTSAQKNPTAFYLCASRGALNTGELFFGEGSRLTVL.

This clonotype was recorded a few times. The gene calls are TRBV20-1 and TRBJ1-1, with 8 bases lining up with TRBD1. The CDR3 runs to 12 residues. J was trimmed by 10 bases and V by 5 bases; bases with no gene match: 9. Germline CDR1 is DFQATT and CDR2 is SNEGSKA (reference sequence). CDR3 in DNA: TGCAGTGCTCAAGCGCCCGGGACAGGAGCTTTCTTT. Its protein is CSAQAPGTGAFF.

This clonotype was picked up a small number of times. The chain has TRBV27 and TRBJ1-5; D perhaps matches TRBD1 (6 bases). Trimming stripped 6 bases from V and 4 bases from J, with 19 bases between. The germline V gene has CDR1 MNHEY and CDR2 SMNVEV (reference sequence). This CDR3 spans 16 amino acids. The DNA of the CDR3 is TGTGCCAGCAGACAAGATCGGGGGGCCAGGAATCAGCCCCAGCATTTT. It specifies CASRQDRGARNQPQHF.

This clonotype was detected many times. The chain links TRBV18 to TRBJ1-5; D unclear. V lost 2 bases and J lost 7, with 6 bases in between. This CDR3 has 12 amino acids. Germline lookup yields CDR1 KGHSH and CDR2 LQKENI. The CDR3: CASSPGRQPQHF. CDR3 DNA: TGTGCCAGCTCACCAGGTAGACAGCCCCAGCATTTT.

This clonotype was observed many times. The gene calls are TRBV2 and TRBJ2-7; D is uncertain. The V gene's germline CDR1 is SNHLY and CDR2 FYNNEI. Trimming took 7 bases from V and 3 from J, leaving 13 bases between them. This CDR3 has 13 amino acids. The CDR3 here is CASNYVGNYEQYF. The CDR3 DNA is TGTGCCAGCAATTACGTAGGGAACTACGAGCAGTACTTC.

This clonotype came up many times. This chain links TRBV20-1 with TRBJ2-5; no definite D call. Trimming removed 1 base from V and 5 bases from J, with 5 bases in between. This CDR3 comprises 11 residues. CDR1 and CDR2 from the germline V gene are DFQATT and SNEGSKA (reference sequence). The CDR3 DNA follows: TGCAGTGCTAGAGGGTCGGAGACCCAGTACTTC. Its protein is CSARGSETQYF.

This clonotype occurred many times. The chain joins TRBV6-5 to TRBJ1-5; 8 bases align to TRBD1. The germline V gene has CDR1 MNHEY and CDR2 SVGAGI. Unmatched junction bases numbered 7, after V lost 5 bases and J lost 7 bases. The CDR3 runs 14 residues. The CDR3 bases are TGTGCCAGCAGTGAAGGACAGGGCCGCCAGCCCCAGCATTTT. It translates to CASSEGQGRQPQHF.

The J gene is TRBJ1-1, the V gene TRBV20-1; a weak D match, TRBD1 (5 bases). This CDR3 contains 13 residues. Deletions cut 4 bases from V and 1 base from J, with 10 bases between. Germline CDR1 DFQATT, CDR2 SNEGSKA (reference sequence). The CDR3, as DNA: TGCAGTGCTAACGGGGCGGGGAACACTGAAGCTTTCTTT. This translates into CSANGAGNTEAFF.

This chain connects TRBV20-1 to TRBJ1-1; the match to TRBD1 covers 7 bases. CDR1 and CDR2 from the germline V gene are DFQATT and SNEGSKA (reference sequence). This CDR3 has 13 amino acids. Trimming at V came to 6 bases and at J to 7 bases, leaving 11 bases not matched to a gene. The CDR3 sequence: CSATPRRGGEAFF. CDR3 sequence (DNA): TGCAGTGCGACCCCCCGCAGGGGGGGTGAAGCTTTCTTT.

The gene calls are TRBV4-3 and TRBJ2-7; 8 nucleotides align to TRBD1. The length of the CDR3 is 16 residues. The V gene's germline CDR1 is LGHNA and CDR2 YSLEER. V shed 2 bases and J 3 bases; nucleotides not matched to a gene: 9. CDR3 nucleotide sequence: TGCGCCAGCAGCCAACTCCGGACAGGGCCGAACTACGAGCAGTACTTC. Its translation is CASSQLRTGPNYEQYF.

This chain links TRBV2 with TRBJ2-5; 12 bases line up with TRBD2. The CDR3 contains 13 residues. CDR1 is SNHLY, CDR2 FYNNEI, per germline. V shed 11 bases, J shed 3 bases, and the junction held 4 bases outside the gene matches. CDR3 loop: CADGLAGKETQYF. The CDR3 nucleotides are TGTGCCGACGGACTAGCGGGGAAAGAGACCCAGTACTTC.

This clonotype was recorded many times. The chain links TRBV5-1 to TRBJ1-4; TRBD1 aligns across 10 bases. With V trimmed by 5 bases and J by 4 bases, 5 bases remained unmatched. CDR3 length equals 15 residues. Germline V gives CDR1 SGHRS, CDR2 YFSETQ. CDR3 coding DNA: TGCGCCAGCAGGCCGACAGGGGGCTATAATGAAAAACTGTTTTTT. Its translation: CASRPTGGYNEKLFF. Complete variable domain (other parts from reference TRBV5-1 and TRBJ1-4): KAGVTQTPRYLIKTRGQQVTLSCSPISGHRSVSWYQQTPGQGLQFLFEYFSETQRNKGNFPGRFSGRQFSNSRSEMNVSTLELGDSALYLCASRPTGGYNEKLFFGSGTQLSVL.

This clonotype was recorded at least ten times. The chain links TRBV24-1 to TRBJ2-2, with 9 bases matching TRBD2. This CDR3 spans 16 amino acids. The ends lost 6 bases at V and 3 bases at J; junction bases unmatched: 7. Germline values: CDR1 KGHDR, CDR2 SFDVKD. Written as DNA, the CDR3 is TGTGCCACCAGTAGCAATAGCGGGAGATACACCGGGGAGCTGTTTTTT. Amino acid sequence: CATSSNSGRYTGELFF.

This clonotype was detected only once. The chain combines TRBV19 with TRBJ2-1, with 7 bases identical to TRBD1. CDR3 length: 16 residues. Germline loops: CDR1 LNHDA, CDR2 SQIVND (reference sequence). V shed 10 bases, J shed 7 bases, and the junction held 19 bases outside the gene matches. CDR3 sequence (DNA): TGTGCCACCAAAGATGCGGCAGGGGGTAGAAGTAATGAGCAGTTCTTC. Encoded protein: CATKDAAGGRSNEQFF. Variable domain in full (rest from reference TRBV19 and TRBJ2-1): DGGITQSPKYLFRKEGQNVTLSCEQNLNHDAMYWYRQDPGQGLRLIYYSQIVNDFQKGDIAEGYSVSREKKESFPLTVTSAQKNPTAFYLCATKDAAGGRSNEQFFGPGTRLTVL.

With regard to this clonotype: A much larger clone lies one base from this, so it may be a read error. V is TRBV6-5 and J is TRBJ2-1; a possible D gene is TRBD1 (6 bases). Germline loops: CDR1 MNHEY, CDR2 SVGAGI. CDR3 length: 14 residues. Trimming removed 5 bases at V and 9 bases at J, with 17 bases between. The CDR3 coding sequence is TGTGCCAGCAGTCCCCTGGTGGGGGCAGGTGAGCAGTTCTTC. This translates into CASSPLVGAGEQFF.

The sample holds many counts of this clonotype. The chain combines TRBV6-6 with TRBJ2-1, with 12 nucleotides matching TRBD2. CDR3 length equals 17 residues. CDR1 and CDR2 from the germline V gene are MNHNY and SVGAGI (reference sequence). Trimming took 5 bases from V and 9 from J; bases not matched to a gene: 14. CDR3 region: CASSHGSASGGAGEQFF. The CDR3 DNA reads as TGTGCCAGCAGTCACGGTTCGGCTAGCGGGGGGGCTGGTGAGCAGTTCTTC.

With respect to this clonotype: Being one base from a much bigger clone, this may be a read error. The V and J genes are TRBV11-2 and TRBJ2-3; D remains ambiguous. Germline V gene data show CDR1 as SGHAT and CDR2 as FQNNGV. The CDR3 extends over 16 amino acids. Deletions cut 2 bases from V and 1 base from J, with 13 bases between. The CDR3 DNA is TGTGCCAGCAGCTTAATAGGTCAGGCCCGCACAGATACGCAGTATTTT. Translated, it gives CASSLIGQARTDTQYF.

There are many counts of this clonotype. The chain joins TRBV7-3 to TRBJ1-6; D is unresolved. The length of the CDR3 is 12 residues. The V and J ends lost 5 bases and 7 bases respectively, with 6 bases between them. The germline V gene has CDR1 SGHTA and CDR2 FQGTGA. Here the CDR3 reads CASSEDNSPLHF. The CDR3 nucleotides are TGTGCCAGCAGCGAAGACAATTCACCCCTCCACTTT.

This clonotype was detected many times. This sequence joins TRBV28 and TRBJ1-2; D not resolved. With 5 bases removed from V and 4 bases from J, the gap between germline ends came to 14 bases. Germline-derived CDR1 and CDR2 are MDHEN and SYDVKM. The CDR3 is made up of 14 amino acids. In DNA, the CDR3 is TGTGCCAGCAGTCTGACGGTCGCCGGCTATGGCTACACCTTC. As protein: CASSLTVAGYGYTF.

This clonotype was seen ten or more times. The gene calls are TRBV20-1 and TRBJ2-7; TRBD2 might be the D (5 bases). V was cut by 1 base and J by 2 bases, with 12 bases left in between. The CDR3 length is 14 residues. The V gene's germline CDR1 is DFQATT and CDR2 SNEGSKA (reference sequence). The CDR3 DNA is TGCAGTGCTAGAGTCCGCGGGCCCCCCTACGAGCAGTACTTC. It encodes CSARVRGPPYEQYF.

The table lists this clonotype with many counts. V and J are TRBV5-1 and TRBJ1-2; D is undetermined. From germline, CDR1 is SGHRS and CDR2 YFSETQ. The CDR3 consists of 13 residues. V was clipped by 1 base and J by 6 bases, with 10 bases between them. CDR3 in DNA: TGCGCCAGCAGCTTGAAAGATTTAGATGGCTACACCTTC. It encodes CASSLKDLDGYTF.